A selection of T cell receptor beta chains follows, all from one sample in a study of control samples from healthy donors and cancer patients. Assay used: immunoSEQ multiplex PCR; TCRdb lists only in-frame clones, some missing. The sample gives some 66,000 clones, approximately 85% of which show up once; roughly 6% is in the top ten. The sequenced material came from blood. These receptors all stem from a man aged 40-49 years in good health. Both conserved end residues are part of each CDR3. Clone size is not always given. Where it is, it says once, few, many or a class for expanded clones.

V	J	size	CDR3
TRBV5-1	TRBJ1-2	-	CASSPATGASNYGYTF
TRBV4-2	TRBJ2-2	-	CASSQEGQGNTGELFF
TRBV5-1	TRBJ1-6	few	CASSPGQGGNSPLHF
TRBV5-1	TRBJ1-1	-	CASSLSAGKAEAFF
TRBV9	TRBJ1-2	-	CASSVLWGGGYTF
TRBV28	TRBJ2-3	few	CASSSIRSSGTDTQYF
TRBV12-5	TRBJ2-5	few	CASGFAGGDETQYF
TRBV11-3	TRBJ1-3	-	CASSFLQASSGNTIYF
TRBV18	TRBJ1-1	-	CASSPSIQGNTEAFF
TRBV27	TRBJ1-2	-	CASSPRGVGYGYTF
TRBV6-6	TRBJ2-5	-	CASSYSGGTETQYF
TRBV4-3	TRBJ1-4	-	CASSQDADTNEKLFF
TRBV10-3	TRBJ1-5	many	CAISEGGANQPQHF
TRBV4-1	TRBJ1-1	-	CASSRGEQTEAFF
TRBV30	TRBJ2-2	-	CAWTVAGGPTGELFF
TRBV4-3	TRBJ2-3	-	CASSQDRRTETSTDTQYF
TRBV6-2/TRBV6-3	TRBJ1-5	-	CASSQDRSNNQPQHF
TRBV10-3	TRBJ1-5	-	CAISESPENQPQHF
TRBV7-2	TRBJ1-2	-	CASSLVADLWESGQGYTF
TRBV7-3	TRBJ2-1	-	CASSSSGGANEQFF
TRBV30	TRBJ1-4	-	CAWRHEQGKREKLFF
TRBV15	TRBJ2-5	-	CASQGGGQETQYF
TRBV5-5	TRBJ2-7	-	CASSTGTGVHEQYF
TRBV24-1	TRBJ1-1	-	CATSDPTGQGKGEAFF
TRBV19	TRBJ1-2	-	CASSSPQGRSYGYTF
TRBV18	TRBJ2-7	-	CASSPLVGTLTYEQYF
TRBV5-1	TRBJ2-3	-	CASSLGGGQDTQYF
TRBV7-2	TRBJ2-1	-	CASSLRTTYNEQFF